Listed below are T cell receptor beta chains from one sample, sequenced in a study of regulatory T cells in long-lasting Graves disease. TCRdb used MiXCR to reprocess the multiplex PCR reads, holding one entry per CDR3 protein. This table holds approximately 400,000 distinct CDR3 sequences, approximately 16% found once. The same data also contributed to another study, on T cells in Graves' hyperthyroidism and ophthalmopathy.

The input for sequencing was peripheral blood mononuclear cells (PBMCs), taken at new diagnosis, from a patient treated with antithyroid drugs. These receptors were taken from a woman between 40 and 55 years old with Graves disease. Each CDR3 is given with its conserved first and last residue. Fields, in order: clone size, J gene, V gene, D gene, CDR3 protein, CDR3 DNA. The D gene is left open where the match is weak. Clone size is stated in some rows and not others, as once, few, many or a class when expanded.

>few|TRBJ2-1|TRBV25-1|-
CASAGTFSYNEQFF
TGTGCCAGCGCAGGGACTTTCTCCTACAATGAGCAGTTCTTC
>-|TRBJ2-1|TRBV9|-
CASSVEGGTSGAEQFF
TGTGCCAGCAGCGTAGAAGGCGGGACGTCCGGGGCTGAGCAGTTCTTC
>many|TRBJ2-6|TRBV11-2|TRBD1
CASSLGLFGRGQGANVLTF
TGTGCCAGCAGCTTAGGGCTTTTTGGCAGGGGGCAAGGGGCCAACGTCCTGACTTTC
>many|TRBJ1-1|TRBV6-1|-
CASSNGGTRGTEAFF
TGTGCCAGCAGTAACGGCGGGACGCGGGGGACTGAAGCTTTCTTT
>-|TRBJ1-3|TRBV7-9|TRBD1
CASRPIPGQATSGNTIYF
TGTGCCAGCAGGCCCATACCGGGACAGGCGACCTCTGGAAACACCATATATTTT
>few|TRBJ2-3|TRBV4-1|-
CASSPWDFSDTQYF
TGCGCCAGCAGCCCGTGGGACTTCTCAGATACGCAGTATTTT
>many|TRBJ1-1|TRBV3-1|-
CASSQDRGAAFF
TGTGCCAGCAGCCAAGATCGGGGGGCGGCTTTCTTT
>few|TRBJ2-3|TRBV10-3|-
CAVTPAGSTDTQYF
TGTGCCGTCACCCCGGCGGGATCGACAGATACGCAGTATTTT
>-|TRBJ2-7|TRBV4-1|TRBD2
CASSQGLAGGPRAYEQYF
TGCGCCAGCAGCCAAGGACTAGCGGGAGGGCCTCGAGCTTACGAGCAGTACTTC
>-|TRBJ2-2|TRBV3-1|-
CASSQESPNTGELFF
TGTGCCAGCAGCCAAGAATCTCCGAACACCGGGGAGCTGTTTTTT
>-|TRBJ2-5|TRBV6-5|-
CASSYGGGQQETQYF
TGTGCCAGCAGTTACGGGGGGGGACAGCAAGAGACCCAGTACTTC
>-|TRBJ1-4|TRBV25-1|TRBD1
CASSESGTGKEKLFF
TGTGCCAGCAGTGAGTCCGGGACAGGGAAAGAAAAACTGTTTTTT
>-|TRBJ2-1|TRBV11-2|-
CASSLVRISKQGGTYNEQFF
TGTGCCAGCAGCTTAGTAAGAATTAGTAAACAGGGAGGCACCTACAATGAGCAGTTCTTC
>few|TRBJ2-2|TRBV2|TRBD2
CASKSGSGNTGELFF
TGTGCCAGCAAGAGCGGGAGTGGGAACACCGGGGAGCTGTTTTTT
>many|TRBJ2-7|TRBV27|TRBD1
CASSLSRQGSEQYF
TGTGCCAGCAGTTTATCCAGACAGGGGAGCGAGCAGTACTTC
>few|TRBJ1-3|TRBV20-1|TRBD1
CSARDRGTNTIYF
TGCAGTGCTAGGGACAGGGGAACAAACACCATATATTTT
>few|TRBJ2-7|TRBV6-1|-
CASSEAHGIPYEQYF
TGTGCCAGCAGTGAAGCGCACGGGATTCCGTACGAGCAGTACTTC
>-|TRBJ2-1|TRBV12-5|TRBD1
CASGPGQGEFNEQFF
TGTGCTAGTGGCCCTGGACAGGGTGAGTTCAATGAGCAGTTCTTC
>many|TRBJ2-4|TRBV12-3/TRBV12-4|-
CASSLAGPLRGNIQYF
TGTGCCAGCAGTTTGGCCGGGCCCCTGAGGGGAAACATTCAGTACTTC
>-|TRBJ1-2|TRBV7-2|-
CASSLGLLNGYTF
TGTGCCAGCAGCTTAGGTTTGCTAAATGGCTACACCTTC
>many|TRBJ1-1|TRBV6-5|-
CASSYSGGSQEAFF
TGTGCCAGCAGTTACTCGGGAGGCAGCCAAGAAGCTTTCTTT
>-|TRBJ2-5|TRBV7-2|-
CASSYQGAVETQYF
TGTGCCAGCAGCTATCAGGGAGCCGTAGAGACCCAGTACTTC
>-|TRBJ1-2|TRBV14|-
CASSQDLNPDGYTF
TGTGCCAGCAGCCAAGATCTTAATCCGGATGGCTACACCTTC